A selection of T cell receptor beta chains follows, all from one sample in a study of identical twins. From the 5' RACE reads, TCRdb called clonotypes with MiXCR, one entry per CDR3 protein. Here the sample spans about 920,000 distinct CDR3 sequences, around an eighth being singletons. This same sample was also taken into another study, of yellow fever vaccine responses in identical twins.

Input material: PBMCs. Source of these receptors: a woman aged 18-30 years in good health. Both conserved end residues are part of each CDR3. D genes are given only for firm matches.

D: NA; V: TRBV9; J: TRBJ2-3; CDR3: CASSASFADTLYF
D: TRBD2; V: TRBV14; J: TRBJ2-1; CDR3: CASSQGFSGRDYNEQFF
D: NA; V: TRBV18; J: TRBJ2-1; CDR3: CASSPDHSDNEQFF
D: NA; V: TRBV5-6; J: TRBJ1-1; CDR3: CASSLGVRVEDTEAFF
D: NA; V: TRBV11-1; J: TRBJ2-7; CDR3: CASSFERTSYEQYF
D: TRBD1; V: TRBV5-6; J: TRBJ2-1; CDR3: CASSSGGPPAYNEQFF
D: TRBD2; V: TRBV15; J: TRBJ2-5; CDR3: CATSRAVVGGSFETQYF
D: NA; V: TRBV12-3/TRBV12-4; J: TRBJ2-1; CDR3: CASSRPGGTVSNEQFF
D: TRBD1; V: TRBV7-9; J: TRBJ2-2; CDR3: CASSYPGGRNTGELFF
D: TRBD2; V: TRBV12-3/TRBV12-4; J: TRBJ2-7; CDR3: CASSPRTSDPYEQYF
D: NA; V: TRBV14; J: TRBJ2-7; CDR3: CASSQVPGSSYEQYF
D: TRBD1; V: TRBV12-3/TRBV12-4; J: TRBJ2-5; CDR3: CASSSIVTGQGQETQYF
D: NA; V: TRBV12-3/TRBV12-4; J: TRBJ1-1; CDR3: CASSFGPLATEAFF
D: NA; V: TRBV6-5; J: TRBJ2-7; CDR3: CASSTRQSEQYF
D: TRBD2; V: TRBV12-5; J: TRBJ2-1; CDR3: CASGSGLAGGPSYNEQFF
D: TRBD1; V: TRBV7-8; J: TRBJ2-1; CDR3: CASRERGQGINEQFF
D: NA; V: TRBV2; J: TRBJ2-2; CDR3: CASGGGPYRDTGELFF
D: NA; V: TRBV7-9; J: TRBJ1-6; CDR3: CASSSGMGRDSPLHF
D: NA; V: TRBV7-6; J: TRBJ2-4; CDR3: CASSLDAKNIQYF
D: TRBD2; V: TRBV20-1; J: TRBJ2-1; CDR3: CSASIAGRTGGEQFF
D: TRBD2; V: TRBV7-9; J: TRBJ2-5; CDR3: CASSLPGLVGETQYF
D: TRBD1; V: TRBV20-1; J: TRBJ1-5; CDR3: CSARELTGEGQPQHF
D: NA; V: TRBV5-1; J: TRBJ2-2; CDR3: CASSLISTRTSGELFF
D: NA; V: TRBV11-2; J: TRBJ1-6; CDR3: CASSLGAGHSPLHF
D: TRBD1; V: TRBV11-2; J: TRBJ2-7; CDR3: CASSVLRTGAYEQYF
D: NA; V: TRBV28; J: TRBJ2-1; CDR3: CASSTSPTPRISDEQFF
D: NA; V: TRBV7-8; J: TRBJ2-2; CDR3: CASSLARTDGELFF
D: NA; V: TRBV7-9; J: TRBJ2-5; CDR3: CASTAETWAETQYF
D: NA; V: TRBV20-1; J: TRBJ2-5; CDR3: CSASRLEETQYF
D: NA; V: TRBV28; J: TRBJ2-1; CDR3: CASSLFRAHGEQFF
D: NA; V: TRBV9; J: TRBJ2-5; CDR3: CASSVVGGVGETQYF
D: NA; V: TRBV5-4; J: TRBJ2-2; CDR3: CASSLGQARTGELFF
D: TRBD1; V: TRBV24-1; J: TRBJ2-3; CDR3: CATSDTPGQGPTDTQYF
D: NA; V: TRBV15; J: TRBJ2-1; CDR3: CATSSQGYNEQFF
D: NA; V: TRBV20-1; J: TRBJ2-1; CDR3: CSARNPAGLEQFF
D: NA; V: TRBV20-1; J: TRBJ1-1; CDR3: CSARDGPGTNTEAFF
D: NA; V: TRBV14; J: TRBJ1-1; CDR3: CASSPVRRTEAFF
D: TRBD2; V: TRBV4-2; J: TRBJ2-3; CDR3: CASSQEGGLAGTDTQYF
D: NA; V: TRBV5-1; J: TRBJ2-3; CDR3: CASSGRGPTDRYF
D: NA; V: TRBV20-1; J: TRBJ2-5; CDR3: CSARQGKGRETQYF
D: NA; V: TRBV9; J: TRBJ2-1; CDR3: CASSARGQSSYNEQFF
D: NA; V: TRBV3-1; J: TRBJ2-3; CDR3: CASSQVYASSTDTQYF
D: NA; V: TRBV18; J: TRBJ2-3; CDR3: CASSPPNLSTDTQYF
D: NA; V: TRBV11-2; J: TRBJ2-1; CDR3: CASSLGRGESLF
D: NA; V: TRBV5-1; J: TRBJ2-1; CDR3: CASGGASTSYNEQFF
D: NA; V: TRBV2; J: TRBJ2-2; CDR3: CASIYRNTGELFF
D: TRBD1; V: TRBV5-1; J: TRBJ2-5; CDR3: CASSLDRTGPQETQYF
D: NA; V: TRBV6-1; J: TRBJ1-4; CDR3: CASKGGVGFDEKLFF
D: NA; V: TRBV20-1; J: TRBJ2-2; CDR3: CSALPPSRAGGSGELFF
D: NA; V: TRBV28; J: TRBJ2-1; CDR3: CASSGRGGNEQFF
D: TRBD1; V: TRBV12-5; J: TRBJ1-1; CDR3: CASGPGQGAFTEAFF
D: TRBD1; V: TRBV11-2; J: TRBJ2-3; CDR3: CASSTGQAGTDTQYF
D: NA; V: TRBV7-3; J: TRBJ1-6; CDR3: CASSPGRDSPLHF
D: NA; V: TRBV28; J: TRBJ2-1; CDR3: CASSSWENNEQFF
D: NA; V: TRBV20-1; J: TRBJ1-6; CDR3: CSAGTWDSPLHF
D: TRBD1; V: TRBV10-3; J: TRBJ1-1; CDR3: CAISEGTGVAEAFF
D: TRBD2; V: TRBV11-2; J: TRBJ2-1; CDR3: CASSPQLAGAFFNEQFF